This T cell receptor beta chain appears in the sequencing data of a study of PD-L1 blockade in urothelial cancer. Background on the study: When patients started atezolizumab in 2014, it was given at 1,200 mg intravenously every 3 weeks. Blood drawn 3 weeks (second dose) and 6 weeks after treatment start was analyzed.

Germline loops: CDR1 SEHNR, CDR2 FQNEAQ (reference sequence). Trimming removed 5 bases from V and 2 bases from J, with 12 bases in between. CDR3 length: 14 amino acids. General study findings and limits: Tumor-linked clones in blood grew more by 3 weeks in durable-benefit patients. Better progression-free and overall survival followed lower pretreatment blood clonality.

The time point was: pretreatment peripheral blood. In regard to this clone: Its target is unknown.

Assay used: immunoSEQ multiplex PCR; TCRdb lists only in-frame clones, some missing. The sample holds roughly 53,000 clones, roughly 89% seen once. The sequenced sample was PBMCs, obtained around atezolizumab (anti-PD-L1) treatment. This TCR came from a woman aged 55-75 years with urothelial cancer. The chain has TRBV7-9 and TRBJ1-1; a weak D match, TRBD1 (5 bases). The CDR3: CASSPWGDNTEAFF. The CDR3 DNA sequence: TGTGCCAGCAGCCCTTGGGGGGATAACACTGAAGCTTTCTTT. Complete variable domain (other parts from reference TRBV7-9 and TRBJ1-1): DTGVSQNPRHKITKRGQNVTFRCDPISEHNRLYWYRQTLGQGPEFLTYFQNEAQLEKSRLLSDRFSAERPKGSFSTLEIQRTEQGDSAMYLCASSPWGDNTEAFFGQGTRLTVV.